This record concerns one T cell receptor beta chain sequence. Its antigen is still unknown. Addition of a universal primer site occurred through template switching, and cDNA carried unique molecular identifiers. TCRdb itself ran the 5' RACE reads through MiXCR, one entry per CDR3 protein. The sample lists 450,000 or so distinct CDR3 sequences, 14% occurring once. This sample was included in a study of identical twins. General study findings and limits: Out-of-frame alpha sequences that twins shared showed excess low generation probability.

Separately, the same data were catalogued under a study of yellow fever vaccine responses in identical twins.

The specimen was CD4+ T cells sorted from blood. This TCR derives from a woman younger than 30 in good health.

The CDR3 sequence is CSARGTSTDTQYF. CDR3 bases: TGCAGTGCTAGGGGGACTAGCACAGATACGCAGTATTTT. V and J are TRBV20-1 and TRBJ2-3; TRBD2 is a possible D gene (6 bases). Germline V gene lookup returns CDR1 DFQATT and CDR2 SNEGSKA (reference sequence). The length of the CDR3 is 13 residues. The germline V and J ends were trimmed by 3 bases and 0 bases, with 7 bases remaining between them.